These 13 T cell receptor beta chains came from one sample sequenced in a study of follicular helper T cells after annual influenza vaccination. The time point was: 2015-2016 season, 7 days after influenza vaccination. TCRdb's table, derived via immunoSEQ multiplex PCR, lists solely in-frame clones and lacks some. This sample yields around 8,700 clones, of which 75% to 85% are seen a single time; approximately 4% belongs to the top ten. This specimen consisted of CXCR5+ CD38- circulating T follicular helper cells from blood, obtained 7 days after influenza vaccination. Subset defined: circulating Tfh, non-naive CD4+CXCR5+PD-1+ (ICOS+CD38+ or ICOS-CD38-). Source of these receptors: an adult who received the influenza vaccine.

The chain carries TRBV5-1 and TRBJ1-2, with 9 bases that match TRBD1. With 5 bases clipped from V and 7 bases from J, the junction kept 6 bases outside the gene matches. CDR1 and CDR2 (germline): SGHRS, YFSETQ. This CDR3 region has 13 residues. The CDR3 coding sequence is TGCGCCAGCAGTCCACAGGGGGCTGGTGGCTACACCTTC. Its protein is CASSPQGAGGYTF.

Here the CDR3 reads CASSVGQEGTEAFF. The DNA for the CDR3 is TGTGCCAGCAGCGTGGGACAGGAGGGTACTGAAGCTTTCTTT. The chain combines TRBV9 with TRBJ1-1; 8 nucleotides match TRBD1. The CDR3 is made up of 14 amino acids. Germline trimming cut 2 bases from V and 5 bases from J; bases unmatched to any gene: 5. Germline V CDR1 and CDR2: SGDLS, YYNGEE.

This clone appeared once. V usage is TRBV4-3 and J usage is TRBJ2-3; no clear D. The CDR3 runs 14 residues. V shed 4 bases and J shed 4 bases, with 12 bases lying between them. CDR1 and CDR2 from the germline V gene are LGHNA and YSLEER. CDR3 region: CASSPSSLADTQYF. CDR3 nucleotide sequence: TGCGCCAGCAGCCCCAGCTCGCTAGCAGATACGCAGTATTTT.

CDR3 sequence: CASRKDRDNEQFF. In DNA, the CDR3 is TGTGCCAGCAGGAAGGACAGGGACAATGAGCAGTTCTTC. The rearrangement links TRBV2 to TRBJ2-1, with 8 bases that match TRBD1. V shed 6 bases and J 5 bases; nucleotides not matched to a gene: 3. The CDR3 has 13 amino acids. The germline gives CDR1 SNHLY, CDR2 FYNNEI.

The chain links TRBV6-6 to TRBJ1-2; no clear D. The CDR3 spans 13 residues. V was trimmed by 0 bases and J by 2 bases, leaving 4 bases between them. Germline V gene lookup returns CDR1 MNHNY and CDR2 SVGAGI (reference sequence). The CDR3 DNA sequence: TGTGCCAGCAGTTACTCCTTGAACTATGGCTACACCTTC. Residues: CASSYSLNYGYTF.

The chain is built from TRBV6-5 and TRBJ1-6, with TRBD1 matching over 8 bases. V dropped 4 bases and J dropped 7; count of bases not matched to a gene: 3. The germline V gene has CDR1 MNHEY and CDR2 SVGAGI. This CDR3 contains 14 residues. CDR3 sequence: CASSFGQGNSPLHF. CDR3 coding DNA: TGTGCCAGCAGTTTCGGACAGGGAAATTCACCCCTCCACTTT.

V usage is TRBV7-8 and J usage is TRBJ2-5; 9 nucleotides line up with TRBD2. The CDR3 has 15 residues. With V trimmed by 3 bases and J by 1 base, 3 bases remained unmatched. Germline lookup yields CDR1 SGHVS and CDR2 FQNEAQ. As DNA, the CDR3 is TGTGCCAGCAGCTTCCAGCGGGGGGCCCAAGAGACCCAGTACTTC. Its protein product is CASSFQRGAQETQYF.

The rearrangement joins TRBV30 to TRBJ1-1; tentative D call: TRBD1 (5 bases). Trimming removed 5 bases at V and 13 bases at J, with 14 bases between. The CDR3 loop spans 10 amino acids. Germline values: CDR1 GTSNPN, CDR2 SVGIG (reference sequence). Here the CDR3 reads CAWFQGPFFF. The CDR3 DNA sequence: TGTGCCTGGTTTCAGGGCCCCTTTTTCTTT.

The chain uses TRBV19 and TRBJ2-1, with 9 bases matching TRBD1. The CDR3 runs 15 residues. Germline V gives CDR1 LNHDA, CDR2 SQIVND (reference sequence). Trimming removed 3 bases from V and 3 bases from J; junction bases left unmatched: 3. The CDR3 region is CASSIDRGFYNEQFF. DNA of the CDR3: TGTGCCAGTAGTATTGACAGGGGGTTCTACAATGAGCAGTTCTTC.

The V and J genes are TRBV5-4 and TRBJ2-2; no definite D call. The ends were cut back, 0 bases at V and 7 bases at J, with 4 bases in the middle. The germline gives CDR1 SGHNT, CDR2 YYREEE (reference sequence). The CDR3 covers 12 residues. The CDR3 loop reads CASSLEHGELFF. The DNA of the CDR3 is TGTGCCAGCAGCTTGGAACACGGGGAGCTGTTTTTT.

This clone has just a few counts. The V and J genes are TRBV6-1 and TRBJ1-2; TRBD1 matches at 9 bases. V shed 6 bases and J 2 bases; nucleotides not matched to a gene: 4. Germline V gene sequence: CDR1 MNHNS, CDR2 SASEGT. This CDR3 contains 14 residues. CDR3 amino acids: CASRLTGGNYGYTF. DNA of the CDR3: TGTGCCAGCAGACTTACAGGGGGCAACTATGGCTACACCTTC.

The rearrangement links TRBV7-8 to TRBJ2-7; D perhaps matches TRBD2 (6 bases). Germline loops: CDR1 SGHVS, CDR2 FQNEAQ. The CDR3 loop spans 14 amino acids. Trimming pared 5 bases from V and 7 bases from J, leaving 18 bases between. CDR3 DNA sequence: TGTGCCAGCAGCCCCGGGACTCTTAAGGGAGAGCAGTACTTC. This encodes CASSPGTLKGEQYF.

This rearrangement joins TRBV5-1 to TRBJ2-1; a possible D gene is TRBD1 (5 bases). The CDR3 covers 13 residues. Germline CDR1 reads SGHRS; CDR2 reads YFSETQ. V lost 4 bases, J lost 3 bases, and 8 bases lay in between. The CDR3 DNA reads TGCGCCAGCAGCCCCCAGGGCTACAATGAGCAGTTCTTC. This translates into CASSPQGYNEQFF.